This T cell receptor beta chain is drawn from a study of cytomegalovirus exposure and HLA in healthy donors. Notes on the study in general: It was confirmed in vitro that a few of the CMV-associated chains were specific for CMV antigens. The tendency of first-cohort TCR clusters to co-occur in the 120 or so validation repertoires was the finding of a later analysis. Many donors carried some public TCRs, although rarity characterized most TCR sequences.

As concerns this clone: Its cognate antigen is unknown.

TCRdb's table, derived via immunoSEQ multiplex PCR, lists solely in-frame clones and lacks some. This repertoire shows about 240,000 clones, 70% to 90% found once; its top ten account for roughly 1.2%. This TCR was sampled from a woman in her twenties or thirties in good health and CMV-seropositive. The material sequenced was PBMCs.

Written as DNA, the CDR3 is TGTGCCAGCAGTTATGGCGGTTCCTCCTACAATGAGCAGTTCTTC. Translated: CASSYGGSSYNEQFF. The chain employs TRBV6-5 and TRBJ2-1; the D is unclear. The CDR3 totals 15 residues. Germline CDR1 reads MNHEY; CDR2 reads SVGAGI. Trimming pared 3 bases from V and 0 bases from J, leaving 9 bases between.